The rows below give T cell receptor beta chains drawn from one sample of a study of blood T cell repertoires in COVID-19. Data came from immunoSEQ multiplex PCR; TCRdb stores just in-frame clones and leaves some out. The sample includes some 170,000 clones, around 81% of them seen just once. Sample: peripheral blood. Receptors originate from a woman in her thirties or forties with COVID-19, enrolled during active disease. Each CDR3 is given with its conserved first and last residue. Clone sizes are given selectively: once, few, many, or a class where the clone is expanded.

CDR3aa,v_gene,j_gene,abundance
CASSLGQSNQPQHF,TRBV5-1,TRBJ1-5,NA
CASSITEYSNQPQHF,TRBV19,TRBJ1-5,NA
CASSARQVGYTF,TRBV19,TRBJ1-2,NA
CASKSWGQVSLSGANVLTF,TRBV5-1,TRBJ2-6,NA
CASSLQPRGEQYF,TRBV5-1,TRBJ2-7,NA
CASSLGQYDQETQYF,TRBV7-7,TRBJ2-5,once
CASSLDTTVIEQFF,TRBV11-2,TRBJ2-1,NA
CACLPGQGFVYGYTF,TRBV30,TRBJ1-2,NA
CASSLIAGGTGELFF,TRBV5-1,TRBJ2-2,NA
CASSQELDQPQHF,TRBV4-1,TRBJ1-5,once
CASSQRRRGQNSPLHF,TRBV19,TRBJ1-6,few
CASSQDPTAINEKLFF,TRBV4-1,TRBJ1-4,NA
CASSSGTRGMQFF,TRBV7-9,TRBJ2-1,NA
CSVEEGGVADTQYF,TRBV29-1,TRBJ2-3,NA
CASSFGTGNQPQHF,TRBV27,TRBJ1-5,NA
CASTVRGWSTEAFF,TRBV7-2,TRBJ1-1,few
CASSLVATDQETQYF,TRBV5-1,TRBJ2-5,NA
CASIPGGGLRNEKLFF,TRBV28,TRBJ1-4,once
CASTSGGAGAYNEQFF,TRBV2,TRBJ2-1,NA
CASSIPPGLAFLEPGELFF,TRBV19,TRBJ2-2,NA
CASSNGLAGGSEQYF,TRBV7-8,TRBJ2-7,once
CASRVTANYGYTF,TRBV6-5,TRBJ1-2,NA
CASSHEGQFNSPLHF,TRBV6-5,TRBJ1-6,NA
CASGGSRYEQYF,TRBV7-2,TRBJ2-7,NA
CASSLGRDSSANTGELFF,TRBV5-1,TRBJ2-2,NA
CASSFGGRAQDTQYF,TRBV5-4,TRBJ2-3,NA
CASSAEVRQGEAGFF,TRBV2,TRBJ2-1,NA
CASSSDSHEQYF,TRBV28,TRBJ2-7,NA
CASSQVIRRGGYGYTF,TRBV3-1/TRBV3-2,TRBJ1-2,NA
CASSLHDRGEQYF,TRBV27,TRBJ2-7,few
CASSPLGGGSYGYTF,TRBV14,TRBJ1-2,NA
CASSPDGTSGRYEQYF,TRBV5-5,TRBJ2-7,NA
CASSLPGGPGEQFF,TRBV28,TRBJ2-1,once
CSVTSGELWTF,TRBV29-1,TRBJ1-2,NA
CASSQGGGRTDTQYF,TRBV3-1/TRBV3-2,TRBJ2-3,NA
CASNLRREREETQYF,TRBV28,TRBJ2-5,NA
CASQGSATLYNEQFF,TRBV19,TRBJ2-1,NA
CAWSQLTEAFF,TRBV30,TRBJ1-1,NA
CASSAAGAASSGNTIYF,TRBV7-9,TRBJ1-3,many
CASSSGSTGGQFF,TRBV7-3,TRBJ2-1,once
CASSHLTALNTEAFF,TRBV5-1,TRBJ1-1,NA
CASSLGSGSTDTQYF,TRBV7-9,TRBJ2-3,once
CASSRQGSGRELFF,TRBV3-1/TRBV3-2,TRBJ2-2,NA
CASSMGLPDVIQYF,TRBV7-9,TRBJ2-4,NA
CASSVTMDGGPSPLHF,TRBV9,TRBJ1-6,NA
CASGKPGAYNSPLHF,TRBV27,TRBJ1-6,NA
CASSYSGEFTGGEQFF,TRBV6-6,TRBJ2-1,NA
CASSSRTGGSYNEQFF,TRBV19,TRBJ2-1,once
CASSPARGLQETQYF,TRBV5-4,TRBJ2-5,NA
CASRLGSGGGTYYEQYF,TRBV7-2,TRBJ2-7,NA
CASSRRRGSPQTQYF,TRBV3-1/TRBV3-2,TRBJ2-5,NA
CASSQGQGGPGELFF,TRBV28,TRBJ2-2,NA
CASSPPIQSSGNTIYF,TRBV18,TRBJ1-3,once
CASSTAAGEAFF,TRBV7-9,TRBJ1-1,once
CASSILGQGTGELFF,TRBV19,TRBJ2-2,NA
CATLTYQETQYF,TRBV6-5,TRBJ2-5,NA
CASSSDPGTGGFTNEKLFF,TRBV5-6,TRBJ1-4,NA
CAWSLVTGGEPQHF,TRBV30,TRBJ1-5,NA